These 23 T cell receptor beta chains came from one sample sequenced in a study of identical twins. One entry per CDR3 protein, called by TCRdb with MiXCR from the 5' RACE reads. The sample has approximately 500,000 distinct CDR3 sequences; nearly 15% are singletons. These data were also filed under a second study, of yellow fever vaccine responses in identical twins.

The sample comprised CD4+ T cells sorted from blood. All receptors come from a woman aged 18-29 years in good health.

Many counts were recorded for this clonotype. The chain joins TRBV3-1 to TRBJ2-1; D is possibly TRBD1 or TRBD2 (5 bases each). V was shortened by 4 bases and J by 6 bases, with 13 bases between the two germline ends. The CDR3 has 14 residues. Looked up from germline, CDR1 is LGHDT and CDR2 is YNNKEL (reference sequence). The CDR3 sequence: CASSPIGTSNEQFF. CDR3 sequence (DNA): TGTGCCAGCAGCCCGATAGGGACCAGCAATGAGCAGTTCTTC.

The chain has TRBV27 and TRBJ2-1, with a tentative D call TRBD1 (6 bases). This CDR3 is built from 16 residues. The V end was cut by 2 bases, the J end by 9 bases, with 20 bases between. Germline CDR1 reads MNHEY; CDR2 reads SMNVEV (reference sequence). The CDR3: CASSLTGTRTFSEQFF. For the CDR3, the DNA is TGTGCCAGCAGTTTAACCGGGACACGCACCTTTAGTGAGCAGTTCTTC.

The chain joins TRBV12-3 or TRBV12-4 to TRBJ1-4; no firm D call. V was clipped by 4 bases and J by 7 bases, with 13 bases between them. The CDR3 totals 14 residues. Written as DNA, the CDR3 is TGTGCCAGCAGTTCGGGATCGTCTGGTGAAAAACTGTTTTTT. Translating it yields CASSSGSSGEKLFF.

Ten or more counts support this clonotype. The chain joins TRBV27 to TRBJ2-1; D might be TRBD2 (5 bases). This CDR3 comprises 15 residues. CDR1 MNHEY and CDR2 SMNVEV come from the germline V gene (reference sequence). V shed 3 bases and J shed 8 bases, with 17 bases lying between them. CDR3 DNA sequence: TGTGCCAGCAGTTTTCGAGACTCCGAGGGAGATGAGCAGTTCTTC. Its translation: CASSFRDSEGDEQFF.

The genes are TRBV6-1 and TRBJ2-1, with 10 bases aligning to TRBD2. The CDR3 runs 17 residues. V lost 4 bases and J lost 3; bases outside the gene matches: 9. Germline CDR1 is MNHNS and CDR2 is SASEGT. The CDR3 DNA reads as TGTGCCAGCAGTGCCCGCGGGACTAGCGTCGGCTACAATGAGCAGTTCTTC. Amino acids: CASSARGTSVGYNEQFF.

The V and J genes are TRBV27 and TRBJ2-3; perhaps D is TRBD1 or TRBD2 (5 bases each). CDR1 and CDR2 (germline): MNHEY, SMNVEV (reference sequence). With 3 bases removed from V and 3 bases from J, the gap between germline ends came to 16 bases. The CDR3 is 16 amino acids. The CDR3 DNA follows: TGTGCCAGCAGTTTGCCTGGGACCAAAAAGACAGATACGCAGTATTTT. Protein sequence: CASSLPGTKKTDTQYF.

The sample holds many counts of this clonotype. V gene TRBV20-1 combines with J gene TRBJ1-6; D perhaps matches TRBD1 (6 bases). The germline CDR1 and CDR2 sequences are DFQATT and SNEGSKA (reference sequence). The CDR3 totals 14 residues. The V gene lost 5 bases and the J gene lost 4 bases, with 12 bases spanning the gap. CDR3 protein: CSARPGQYNSPLHF. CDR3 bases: TGCAGTGCTCGCCCGGGACAATATAATTCACCCCTCCACTTT.

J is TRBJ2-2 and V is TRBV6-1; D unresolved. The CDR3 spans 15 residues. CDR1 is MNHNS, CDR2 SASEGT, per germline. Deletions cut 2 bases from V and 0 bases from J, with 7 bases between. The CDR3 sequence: CASSERVANTGELFF. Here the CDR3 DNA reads TGTGCCAGCAGTGAAAGGGTTGCGAACACCGGGGAGCTGTTTTTT.

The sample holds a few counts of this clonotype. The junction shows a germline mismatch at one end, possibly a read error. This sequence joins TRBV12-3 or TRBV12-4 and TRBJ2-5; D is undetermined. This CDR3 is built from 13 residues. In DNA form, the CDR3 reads TGTGTCAGCCTGCGAGCGTTTTTAGAGACCCAGTACTTC. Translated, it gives CVSLRAFLETQYF.

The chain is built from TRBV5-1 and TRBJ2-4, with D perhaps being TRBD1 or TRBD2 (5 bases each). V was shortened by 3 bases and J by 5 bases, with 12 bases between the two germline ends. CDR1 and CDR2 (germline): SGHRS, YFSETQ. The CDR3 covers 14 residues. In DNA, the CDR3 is TGCGCCAGCAGCTGGGAGTTGGGGCAAAACATTCAGTACTTC. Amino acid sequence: CASSWELGQNIQYF.

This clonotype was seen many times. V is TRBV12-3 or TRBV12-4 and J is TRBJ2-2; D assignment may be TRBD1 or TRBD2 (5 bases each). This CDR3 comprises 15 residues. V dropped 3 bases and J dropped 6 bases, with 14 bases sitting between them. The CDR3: CASSFLGLGAGELFF. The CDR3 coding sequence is TGTGCCAGCAGTTTCCTCGGGCTGGGGGCCGGGGAGCTGTTTTTT.

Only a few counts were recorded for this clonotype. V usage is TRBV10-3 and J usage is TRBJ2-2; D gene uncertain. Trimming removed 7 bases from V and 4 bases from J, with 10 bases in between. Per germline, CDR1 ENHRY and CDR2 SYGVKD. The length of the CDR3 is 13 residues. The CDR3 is CAIIHGLTGELFF. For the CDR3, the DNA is TGTGCCATCATCCACGGCCTCACCGGGGAGCTGTTTTTT.

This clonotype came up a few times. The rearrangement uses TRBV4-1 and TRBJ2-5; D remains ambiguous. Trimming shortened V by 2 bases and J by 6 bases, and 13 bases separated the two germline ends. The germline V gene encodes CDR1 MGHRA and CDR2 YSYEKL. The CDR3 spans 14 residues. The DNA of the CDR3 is TGCGCCAGCAGCCAACTCTCGGCAGCACAGACCCAGTACTTC. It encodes CASSQLSAAQTQYF.

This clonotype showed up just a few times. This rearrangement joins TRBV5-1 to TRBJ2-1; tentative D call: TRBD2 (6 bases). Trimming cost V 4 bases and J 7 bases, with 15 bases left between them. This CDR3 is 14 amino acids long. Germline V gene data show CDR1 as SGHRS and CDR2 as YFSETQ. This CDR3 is CASSPAWGGNEQFF. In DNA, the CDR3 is TGCGCCAGCAGCCCGGCCTGGGGAGGTAATGAGCAGTTCTTC.

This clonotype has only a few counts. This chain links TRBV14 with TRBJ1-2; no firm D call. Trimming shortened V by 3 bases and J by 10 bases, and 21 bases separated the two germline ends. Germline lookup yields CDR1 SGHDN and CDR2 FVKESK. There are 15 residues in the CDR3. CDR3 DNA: TGTGCCAGCAGCCATACCACACCGGGCTTCGGTGACTACACCTTC. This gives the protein CASSHTTPGFGDYTF.

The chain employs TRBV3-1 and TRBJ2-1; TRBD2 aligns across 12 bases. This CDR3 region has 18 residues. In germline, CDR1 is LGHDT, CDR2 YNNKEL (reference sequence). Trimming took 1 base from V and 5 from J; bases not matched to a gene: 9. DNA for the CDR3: TGTGCCAGCAGCCAAGCGGCTAGCGGGAGGGCCGTCCACAATGAGCAGTTCTTC. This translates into CASSQAASGRAVHNEQFF.

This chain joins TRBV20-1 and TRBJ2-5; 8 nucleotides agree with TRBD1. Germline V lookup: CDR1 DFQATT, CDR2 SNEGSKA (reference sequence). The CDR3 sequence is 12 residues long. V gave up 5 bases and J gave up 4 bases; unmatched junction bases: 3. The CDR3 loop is CSALDRAETQYF. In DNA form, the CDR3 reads TGCAGTGCTTTGGACAGGGCAGAGACCCAGTACTTC.

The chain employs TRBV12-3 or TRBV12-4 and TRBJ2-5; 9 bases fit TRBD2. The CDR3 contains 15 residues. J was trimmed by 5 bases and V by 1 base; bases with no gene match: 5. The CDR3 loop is CASSLGRLAGETQYF. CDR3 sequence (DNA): TGTGCCAGCAGTTTAGGGCGTCTAGCGGGGGAGACCCAGTACTTC.

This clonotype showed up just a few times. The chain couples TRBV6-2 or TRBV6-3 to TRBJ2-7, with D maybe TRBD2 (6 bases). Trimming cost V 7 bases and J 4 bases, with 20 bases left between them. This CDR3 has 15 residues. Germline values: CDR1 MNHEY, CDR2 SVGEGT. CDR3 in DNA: TGTGCCAGCACCAACGGGGGAGTTGAGTCTTACGAGCAGTACTTC. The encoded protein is CASTNGGVESYEQYF.

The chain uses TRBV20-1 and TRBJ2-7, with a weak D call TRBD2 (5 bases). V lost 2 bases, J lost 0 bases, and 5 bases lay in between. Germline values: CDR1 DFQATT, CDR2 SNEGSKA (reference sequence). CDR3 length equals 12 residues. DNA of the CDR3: TGCAGTGCTAGAACTAGCTCCTACGAGCAGTACGTC. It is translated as CSARTSSYEQYV.

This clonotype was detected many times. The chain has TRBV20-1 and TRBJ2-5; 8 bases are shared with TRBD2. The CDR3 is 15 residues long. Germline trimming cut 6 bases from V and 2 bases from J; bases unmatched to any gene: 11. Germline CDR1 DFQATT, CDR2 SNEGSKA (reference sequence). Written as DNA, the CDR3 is TGCAGTGCCTGGGGTGAGCGGGAGAGTCAAGAGACCCAGTACTTC. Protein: CSAWGERESQETQYF.

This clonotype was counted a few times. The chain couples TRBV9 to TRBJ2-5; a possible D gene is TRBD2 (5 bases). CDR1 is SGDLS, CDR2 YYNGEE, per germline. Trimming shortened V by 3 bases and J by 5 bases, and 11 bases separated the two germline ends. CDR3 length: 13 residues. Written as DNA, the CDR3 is TGTGCCAGCAGCGCCTTGGGAGAGGAGACCCAGTACTTC. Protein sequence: CASSALGEETQYF.

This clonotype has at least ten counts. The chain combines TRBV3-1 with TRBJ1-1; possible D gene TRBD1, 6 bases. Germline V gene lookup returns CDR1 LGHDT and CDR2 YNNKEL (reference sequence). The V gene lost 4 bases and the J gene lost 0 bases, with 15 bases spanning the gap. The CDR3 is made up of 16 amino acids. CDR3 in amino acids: CASSPHGGRLNTEAFF. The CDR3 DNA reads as TGTGCCAGCAGCCCCCACGGGGGCAGGCTGAACACTGAAGCTTTCTTT.